The sequence of this T cell receptor (beta chain) was determined in a study of T cells expressing NK-cell markers. A note on this clonotype: Its antigen remains unidentified.

Whole-study results and caveats: Clarity on HCMV specificity was lacking for the expanded NKG2C+ T cell clones.

This CDR3 region has 16 residues. The V gene's germline CDR1 is DFQATT and CDR2 SNEGSKA (reference sequence). 5'RACE template switching with UMIs generated TCR beta cDNA. TCRdb reprocessed the 5' RACE reads, keeping one entry per CDR3 protein, no DNA. Its table records hundreds of thousands of distinct CDR3 sequences. The sequenced material came from blood T cells: a sorted CD56 or NKG2C T cell subset, CD4+ or CD8+ T cells, or bulk PBMC T cells (not recorded which). The chain combines TRBV20-1 with TRBJ2-7; the TRBD2 assignment by TCRdb is unverifiable without DNA. This sequence originates from a man in his late teens or twenties in good health. CDR3 loop: CSARKMGLAGNYEQYF.